These 28 T cell receptor beta chains were all obtained from the same sample, sequenced in a study of human T cells and chemical hapten exposure. The time point here: patch test 1, 2 weeks after DPC sensitization. Treatment specified: therapeutic diphenylcyclopropenone sensitization with weekly scalp DPC. TCRdb redid the calling of the RACE reads with MiXCR, one entry per CDR3 protein. Here the sample spans fewer than 500,000 distinct CDR3 sequences, roughly 4.8% being singletons. The sample consisted of whole blood, taken in connection with sensitization to the hapten diphenylcyclopropenone (DPC). The receptors stem from a woman aged 45 to 65 with alopecia areata. Some clones in this sample may be carry-over from other donors' samples.

This rearrangement joins TRBV18 to TRBJ1-1; D remains ambiguous. The CDR3 is 14 amino acids. The V end was cut by 2 bases, the J end by 1 base, with 8 bases between. CDR1 is KGHSH, CDR2 LQKENI, per germline. The CDR3 loop is CASSPMAQNTEAFF. CDR3 coding DNA: TGTGCCAGCTCACCAATGGCCCAGAACACTGAAGCTTTCTTT. The full variable domain, rest sourced from reference TRBV18 and TRBJ1-1, is NAGVMQNPRHLVRRRGQEARLRCSPMKGHSHVYWYRQLPEEGLKFMVYLQKENIIDESGMPKERFSAEFPKEGPSILRIQQVVRGDSAAYFCASSPMAQNTEAFFGQGTRLTVV.

This clonotype was counted a few times. J is TRBJ2-7 and V is TRBV28; D gene ambiguous. CDR1 and CDR2 (germline): MDHEN, SYDVKM. The CDR3 has 11 residues. Trimming stripped 6 bases from V and 2 bases from J, with 5 bases between. Here the CDR3 DNA reads TGTGCCAGCAGCCGCACCTACGAGCAGTACTTC. It translates to CASSRTYEQYF.

This clonotype was picked up many times. The chain links TRBV7-8 to TRBJ2-5; the D is unclear. There are 11 residues in the CDR3. V was pared by 7 bases and J by 7 bases, with 10 bases between. Looked up from germline, CDR1 is SGHVS and CDR2 is FQNEAQ. The CDR3 DNA is TGTGCCAGCACCAAATCCGGGACCCAGTACTTC. It specifies CASTKSGTQYF.

A note on this clonotype: A much bigger clone sits one base away, suggesting this may be a read error. The rearrangement uses TRBV11-2 and TRBJ2-3; 9 nucleotides match TRBD2. CDR1 and CDR2 (germline): SGHAT, FQNNGV. V dropped 5 bases and J dropped 0; count of bases not matched to a gene: 18. The CDR3 is 20 residues long. CDR3 protein: CASSPHTGLAGDPSTDTQYF. As DNA, the CDR3 is TGTGCCAGCAGCCCCCATACCGGATTAGCGGGAGATCCTAGCACAGATACGCAGTATTTT.

The chain carries TRBV11-2 and TRBJ1-4; no clear D. The CDR3 length is 12 residues. The V end lost 6 bases, the J end lost 8 bases, and 10 bases lay between the germline ends. Germline loops: CDR1 SGHAT, CDR2 FQNNGV. CDR3 in amino acids: CASRRVGEKLFF. As DNA, the CDR3 is TGTGCCAGCAGGAGGGTGGGGGAAAAACTGTTTTTT.

At least ten counts were recorded for this clonotype. The chain has TRBV5-1 and TRBJ2-5, with 14 bases identical to TRBD2. CDR3 length: 15 amino acids. Germline V gives CDR1 SGHRS, CDR2 YFSETQ. V trimming: 3 bases; J trimming: 3 bases; junction bases outside the gene matches: 1. CDR3 sequence reads: CASSWGLAGEETQYF. The CDR3 coding sequence is TGCGCCAGCAGCTGGGGACTAGCGGGGGAAGAGACCCAGTACTTC. The full variable domain, completed using reference TRBV5-1 and TRBJ2-5, is KAGVTQTPRYLIKTRGQQVTLSCSPISGHRSVSWYQQTPGQGLQFLFEYFSETQRNKGNFPGRFSGRQFSNSRSEMNVSTLELGDSALYLCASSWGLAGEETQYFGPGTRLLVL.

This clonotype was seen repeatedly, ten times or more. The rearrangement links TRBV27 to TRBJ2-7; 7 nucleotides line up with TRBD1. Trimming took 0 bases from V and 11 from J; bases not matched to a gene: 13. Germline CDR1 and CDR2: MNHEY and SMNVEV (reference sequence). CDR3 size: 15 residues. In nucleotides, the CDR3 is TGTGCCAGCAGTTTATCCGGGACAGTACACGAAGGGGAGTACTTC. As protein: CASSLSGTVHEGEYF.

A remark on this clonotype: This likely comes from a read error, as the CDR3 has no conserved phenylalanine or tryptophan at its end. The rearrangement uses TRBV5-1 and TRBJ2-7; the match to TRBD2 covers 8 bases. CDR3 length: 16 amino acids. Germline trimming cut 0 bases from V and 0 bases from J; bases unmatched to any gene: 5. Per the germline V gene, CDR1 is SGHRS and CDR2 is YFSETQ. CDR3 nucleotides: TGCGCCAGCAGCTTGGTGGTGACTAGCGACTCCTACGAGCAGTACATC. Translating it yields CASSLVVTSDSYEQYI.

The table lists this clonotype with a few counts. The genes are TRBV5-4 and TRBJ2-6; D perhaps matches TRBD1 (6 bases). In germline, CDR1 is SGHNT, CDR2 YYREEE (reference sequence). The CDR3 loop spans 16 amino acids. V dropped 4 bases and J dropped 0 bases, with 11 bases sitting between them. CDR3 protein: CASSRGGISGANVLTF. CDR3 nucleotides: TGTGCCAGCAGCAGAGGGGGAATCTCTGGGGCCAACGTCCTGACTTTC. Variable domain in full (rest from reference TRBV5-4 and TRBJ2-6): ETGVTQSPTHLIKTRGQQVTLRCSSQSGHNTVSWYQQALGQGPQFIFQYYREEENGRGNFPPRFSGLQFPNYSSELNVNALELDDSALYLCASSRGGISGANVLTFGAGSRLTVL.

This clonotype was counted at least ten times. The chain links TRBV12-3 or TRBV12-4 to TRBJ1-6, with 7 bases fitting TRBD1. The CDR3 totals 14 residues. J gave up 12 bases and V 5 bases, and 10 bases lay outside the gene matches. As DNA, the CDR3 is TGTGCCAGCAGTGCCCTGGAGGGGGCCGGACCCCTCCACTTT. It translates to CASSALEGAGPLHF.

This clonotype was observed at least ten times. This chain links TRBV20-1 with TRBJ1-1; perhaps TRBD1 as D (6 bases). The ends were cut back, 0 bases at V and 3 bases at J, with 11 bases in the middle. Germline V gene sequence: CDR1 DFQATT, CDR2 SNEGSKA (reference sequence). CDR3 length: 14 amino acids. Here the CDR3 reads CSARDMRGDTEAFF. The CDR3 DNA sequence: TGCAGTGCTAGAGATATGAGGGGGGACACTGAAGCTTTCTTT.

This clonotype was seen only a few times. This rearrangement joins TRBV29-1 to TRBJ1-1; D gene unclear. V was clipped by 0 bases and J by 10 bases, with 21 bases between them. The CDR3 totals 15 residues. In germline, CDR1 is SQVTM, CDR2 ANQGSEA. The CDR3 DNA follows: TGCAGCGTTGAAGATCTTCTTCGTCCGGGAGCAGGAGCTTTCTTT. Translation gives CSVEDLLRPGAGAFF.

This clonotype came up many times. The rearrangement joins TRBV12-3 or TRBV12-4 to TRBJ2-7, with 8 nucleotides matching TRBD2. The CDR3 extends over 14 amino acids. The V segment lost 5 bases and the J segment 3 bases; nucleotides outside the gene matches: 6. CDR3 in amino acids: CASSPGAGGYEQYF. DNA for the CDR3: TGTGCCAGCAGTCCTGGGGCGGGGGGCTACGAGCAGTACTTC.

This clonotype was detected only a few times. The chain carries TRBV20-1 and TRBJ2-7; D unclear. CDR1 and CDR2 from the germline V gene are DFQATT and SNEGSKA (reference sequence). The CDR3 consists of 13 residues. With 6 bases removed from V and 6 bases from J, the gap between germline ends came to 18 bases. CDR3 sequence: CSAQTRSVSEQYF. In DNA, the CDR3 is TGCAGTGCCCAGACAAGGTCAGTCTCCGAGCAGTACTTC.

Many counts were recorded for this clonotype. The V gene is TRBV28, the J gene TRBJ2-7; 9 positions match TRBD1. This CDR3 is 14 amino acids long. Germline CDR1 is MDHEN and CDR2 is SYDVKM. J was trimmed by 2 bases and V by 8 bases; bases with no gene match: 7. DNA of the CDR3: TGTGCCAGCCGCAAACAGGGGGCTCCCTACGAGCAGTACTTC. Protein product: CASRKQGAPYEQYF.

This clonotype was counted ten times or more. V and J are TRBV20-1 and TRBJ1-5, with 9 bases matching TRBD1. The CDR3 is 16 amino acids. With 6 bases clipped from V and 3 bases from J, the junction kept 12 bases outside the gene matches. Germline CDR1 and CDR2: DFQATT and SNEGSKA (reference sequence). CDR3 loop: CSAPNPGTGLNQPQHF. The CDR3 DNA reads as TGCAGTGCCCCGAACCCCGGGACAGGGCTCAATCAGCCCCAGCATTTT.

This clonotype occurred a few times. The V gene is TRBV5-6, the J gene TRBJ1-1, with 7 bases identical to TRBD1. Germline V lookup: CDR1 SGHDT, CDR2 YYEEEE. The CDR3 covers 15 residues. The V segment lost 0 bases and the J segment 5 bases; nucleotides outside the gene matches: 7. The CDR3 is CASSLDPGGLTEAFF. The CDR3 region has the DNA TGTGCCAGCAGCTTGGACCCAGGGGGTTTGACTGAAGCTTTCTTT.

The table lists this clonotype with many counts. The chain combines TRBV7-9 with TRBJ2-3; 10 nucleotides line up with TRBD2. V shed 0 bases, J shed 2 bases, and the junction held 5 bases outside the gene matches. The CDR3 loop spans 17 amino acids. Germline CDR1 is SEHNR and CDR2 is FQNEAQ (reference sequence). In nucleotides, the CDR3 is TGTGCCAGCAGCTTAGCCCTAGCGGGGGATATCACAGATACGCAGTATTTT. Residues: CASSLALAGDITDTQYF. The complete variable domain, with remaining parts taken from reference TRBV7-9 and TRBJ2-3, reads DTGVSQNPRHKITKRGQNVTFRCDPISEHNRLYWYRQTLGQGPEFLTYFQNEAQLEKSRLLSDRFSAERPKGSFSTLEIQRTEQGDSAMYLCASSLALAGDITDTQYFGPGTRLTVL.

This clonotype appeared a few times. The chain has TRBV7-2 and TRBJ1-5, with D perhaps matching TRBD1 (6 bases). The germline V gene has CDR1 SGHTA and CDR2 FQGNSA. V was pared by 1 base and J by 2 bases, with 18 bases between. The CDR3 sequence is 18 residues long. The CDR3 loop reads CASSLGTATLRGNQPQHF. Here the CDR3 DNA reads TGTGCCAGCAGCTTAGGGACAGCCACCCTCCGGGGCAATCAGCCCCAGCATTTT.

As regards this clonotype: This may be a read error: a much more frequent sequence differs by one nucleotide. J is TRBJ2-5 and V is TRBV5-4; D is possibly TRBD1 or TRBD2 (5 bases each). Per germline, CDR1 SGHNT and CDR2 YYREEE (reference sequence). Trimming left V 1 base short and J 4 bases short, with 8 bases between. CDR3 length equals 13 residues. The CDR3, as DNA: TGTGCCAGCAGCTTGCGGGACGGAGAGACCCAGTACTTC. Amino acids: CASSLRDGETQYF. The full variable domain, its missing parts supplied by reference TRBV5-4 and TRBJ2-5, is ETGVTQSPTHLIKTRGQQVTLRCSSQSGHNTVSWYQQALGQGPQFIFQYYREEENGRGNFPPRFSGLQFPNYSSELNVNALELDDSALYLCASSLRDGETQYFGPGTRLLVL.

This clonotype showed up many times. V gene TRBV5-1 combines with J gene TRBJ2-3; the D gene is possibly TRBD2 (7 bases). The CDR3 runs to 13 residues. Per the germline V gene, CDR1 is SGHRS and CDR2 is YFSETQ. Deletions cut 4 bases from V and 6 bases from J, with 12 bases between. The CDR3 loop is CASSRGGPDTQYF. The CDR3 DNA sequence: TGCGCCAGCAGCCGCGGGGGCCCCGATACGCAGTATTTT.

This clonotype was observed a handful of times. The V gene is TRBV29-1, the J gene TRBJ1-1, with 9 bases identical to TRBD1. Germline assignment: CDR1 SQVTM and CDR2 ANQGSEA. After removal of 8 bases from V and 0 bases from J, the junction contained 10 bases not matched to a gene. This CDR3 comprises 15 residues. CDR3 in amino acids: CSIKRTGDMNTEAFF. The CDR3 region has the DNA TGCAGCATAAAGAGGACAGGGGACATGAACACTGAAGCTTTCTTT. The full variable domain, with the rest looked up from reference TRBV29-1 and TRBJ1-1, is SAVISQKPSRDICQRGTSLTIQCQVDSQVTMMFWYRQQPGQSLTLIATANQGSEATYESGFVIDKFPISRPNLTFSTLTVSNMSPEDSSIYLCSIKRTGDMNTEAFFGQGTRLTVV.

This clonotype was seen a handful of times. The rearrangement links TRBV12-3 or TRBV12-4 to TRBJ2-7, with 9 bases matching TRBD1. V trimming: 6 bases; J trimming: 3 bases; junction bases outside the gene matches: 6. The CDR3 length is 14 residues. The chain's CDR3 is CASRQPGQGYEQYF. The CDR3 coding sequence is TGTGCCAGCAGACAACCGGGACAGGGCTACGAGCAGTACTTC.

This clonotype was observed at least ten times. DNA for the CDR3: TGTGCCAGCAGCCGCGGTCAGGGTGGTTACACTGAAGCTTTCTTT. This codes for CASSRGQGGYTEAFF. The chain couples TRBV12-3 or TRBV12-4 to TRBJ1-1; maybe TRBD1 (5 bases). V was pared by 6 bases and J by 3 bases, with 17 bases between. CDR3 length equals 15 residues.

This clonotype was seen ten or more times. The chain recombines TRBV12-3 or TRBV12-4 with TRBJ1-1, with D perhaps TRBD1 (5 bases). V gave up 5 bases and J gave up 2 bases, with 12 bases separating them. The CDR3 spans 14 residues. The CDR3 DNA reads TGTGCCAGCAGTAGCAGGGTGAGAAACACTGAAGCTTTCTTT. Its protein is CASSSRVRNTEAFF.

This clonotype was seen ten or more times. The chain couples TRBV24-1 to TRBJ1-5; TRBD1 matches 7 bases. Germline V gene sequence: CDR1 KGHDR, CDR2 SFDVKD. The CDR3 loop spans 15 amino acids. With V trimmed by 4 bases and J by 7 bases, 9 bases remained unmatched. CDR3 loop: CATSDRDRAGQPQHF. The CDR3 region has the DNA TGTGCCACCAGTGACCGAGACAGGGCGGGCCAGCCCCAGCATTTT.

This clonotype was seen many times. This sequence joins TRBV20-1 and TRBJ2-3, with 7 bases identical to TRBD2. CDR1 is DFQATT, CDR2 SNEGSKA, per germline (reference sequence). This CDR3 has 14 residues. V dropped 2 bases and J dropped 3; count of bases not matched to a gene: 5. The CDR3 sequence: CSARKRGGTDTQYF. CDR3 DNA: TGCAGTGCTAGAAAGCGGGGCGGGACAGATACGCAGTATTTT.

This clonotype appeared many times. The CDR3: CASSWGQGAREQYF. Written as DNA, the CDR3 is TGTGCCAGCAGTTGGGGACAGGGGGCGCGAGAGCAGTACTTC. The gene calls are TRBV12-3 or TRBV12-4 and TRBJ2-7; 12 nucleotides agree with TRBD1. The CDR3 totals 14 residues. V gave up 4 bases and J gave up 7 bases; unmatched junction bases: 5.